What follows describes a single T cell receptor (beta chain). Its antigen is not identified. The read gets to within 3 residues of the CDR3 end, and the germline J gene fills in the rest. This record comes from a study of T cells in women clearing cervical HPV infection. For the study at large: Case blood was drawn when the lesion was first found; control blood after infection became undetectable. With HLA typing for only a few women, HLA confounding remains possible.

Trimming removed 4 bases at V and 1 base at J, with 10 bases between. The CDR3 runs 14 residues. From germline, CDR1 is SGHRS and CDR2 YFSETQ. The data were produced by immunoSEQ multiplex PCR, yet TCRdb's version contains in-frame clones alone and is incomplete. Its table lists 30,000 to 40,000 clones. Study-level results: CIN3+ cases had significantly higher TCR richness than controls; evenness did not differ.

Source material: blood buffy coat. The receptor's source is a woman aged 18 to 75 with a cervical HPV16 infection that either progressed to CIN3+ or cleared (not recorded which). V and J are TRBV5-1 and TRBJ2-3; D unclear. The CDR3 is CASSLERRTDTQYF. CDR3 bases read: TGCGCCAGCAGCCTGGAGCGACGCACAGATACG. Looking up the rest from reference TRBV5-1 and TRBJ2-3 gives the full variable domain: KAGVTQTPRYLIKTRGQQVTLSCSPISGHRSVSWYQQTPGQGLQFLFEYFSETQRNKGNFPGRFSGRQFSNSRSEMNVSTLELGDSALYLCASSLERRTDTQYFGPGTRLTVL.